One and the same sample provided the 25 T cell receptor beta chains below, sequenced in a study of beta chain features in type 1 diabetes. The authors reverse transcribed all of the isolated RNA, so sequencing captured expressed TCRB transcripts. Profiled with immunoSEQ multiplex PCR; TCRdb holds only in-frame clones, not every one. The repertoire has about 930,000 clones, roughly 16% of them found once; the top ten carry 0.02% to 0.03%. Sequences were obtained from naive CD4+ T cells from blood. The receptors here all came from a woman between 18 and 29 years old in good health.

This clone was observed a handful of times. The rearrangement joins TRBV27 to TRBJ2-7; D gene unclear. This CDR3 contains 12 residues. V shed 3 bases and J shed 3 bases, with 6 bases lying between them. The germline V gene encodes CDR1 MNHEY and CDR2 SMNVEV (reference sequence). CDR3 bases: TGTGCCAGCAGTTTCCTGGGCTACGAGCAGTACTTC. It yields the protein CASSFLGYEQYF.

The CDR3 DNA reads TGTGCCAGCAGCCTCACAGGGTTGGGCTACACCTTC. Translated, it gives CASSLTGLGYTF. The chain couples TRBV2 to TRBJ1-2; a weak D match, TRBD1 (6 bases). The CDR3 totals 12 residues. Trimming removed 6 bases from V and 8 bases from J, with 13 bases in between. Per the germline V gene, CDR1 is SNHLY and CDR2 is FYNNEI.

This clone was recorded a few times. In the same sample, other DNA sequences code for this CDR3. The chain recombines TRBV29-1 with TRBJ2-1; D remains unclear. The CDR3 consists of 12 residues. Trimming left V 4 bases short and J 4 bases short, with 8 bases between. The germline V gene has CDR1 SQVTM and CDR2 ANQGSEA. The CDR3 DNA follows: TGCAGCGTTGGCCGTTTGTACAATGAGCAGTTCTTC. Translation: CSVGRLYNEQFF.

DNA of the CDR3: TGTGCCAGCTCTCACCAGGGGGCGCGGCTCTTACTGGACGAGCAGTACTTC. Amino acid sequence: CASSHQGARLLLDEQYF. The rearrangement uses TRBV18 and TRBJ2-7; 8 nucleotides line up with TRBD1. The V and J ends lost 6 bases and 5 bases, in that order; junction bases with no gene match: 18. CDR3 size: 17 residues. Germline V gene lookup returns CDR1 KGHSH and CDR2 LQKENI.

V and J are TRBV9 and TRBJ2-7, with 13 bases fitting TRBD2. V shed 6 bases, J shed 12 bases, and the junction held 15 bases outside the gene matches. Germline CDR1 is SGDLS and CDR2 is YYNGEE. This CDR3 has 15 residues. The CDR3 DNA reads TGTGCCAGCACCGATTCCGGGACTAGCGGGACGAGACTGTACTTC. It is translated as CASTDSGTSGTRLYF.

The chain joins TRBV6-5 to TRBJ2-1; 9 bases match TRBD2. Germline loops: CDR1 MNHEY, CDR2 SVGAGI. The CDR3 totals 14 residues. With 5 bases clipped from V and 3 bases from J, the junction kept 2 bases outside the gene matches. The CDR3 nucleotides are TGTGCCAGCAGTAGACTAGCGGTCTACAATGAGCAGTTCTTC. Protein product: CASSRLAVYNEQFF.

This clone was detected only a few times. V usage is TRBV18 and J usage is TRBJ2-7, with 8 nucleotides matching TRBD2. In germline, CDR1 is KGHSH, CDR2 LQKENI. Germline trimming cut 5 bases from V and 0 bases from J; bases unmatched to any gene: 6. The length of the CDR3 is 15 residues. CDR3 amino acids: CASSATSGGSYEQYF. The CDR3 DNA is TGTGCCAGCTCAGCAACTAGCGGAGGCTCCTACGAGCAGTACTTC.

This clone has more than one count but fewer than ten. The CDR3 loop reads CASSQAVAGTEAFF. The CDR3 nucleotides read TGTGCCAGCAGCCAAGCTGTTGCGGGCACTGAAGCTTTCTTT. J is TRBJ1-1 and V is TRBV14; D is unclear. Between the trimmed V and J ends, which lost 1 base and 4 bases, there was a span of 10 bases. The germline gives CDR1 SGHDN, CDR2 FVKESK. CDR3 size: 14 residues. The full variable domain, with the rest looked up from reference TRBV14 and TRBJ1-1, is EAGVTQFPSHSVIEKGQTVTLRCDPISGHDNLYWYRRVMGKEIKFLLHFVKESKQDESGMPNNRFLAERTGGTYSTLKVQPAELEDSGVYFCASSQAVAGTEAFFGQGTRLTVV.

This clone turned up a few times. CDR3 region: CASSALDESTDTQYF. The CDR3 region has the DNA TGTGCCAGCAGCGCCCTAGATGAGAGCACAGATACGCAGTATTTT. The rearrangement uses TRBV9 and TRBJ2-3; D gene uncertain. Trimming pared 3 bases from V and 0 bases from J, leaving 11 bases between. The germline gives CDR1 SGDLS, CDR2 YYNGEE. The CDR3 totals 15 residues.

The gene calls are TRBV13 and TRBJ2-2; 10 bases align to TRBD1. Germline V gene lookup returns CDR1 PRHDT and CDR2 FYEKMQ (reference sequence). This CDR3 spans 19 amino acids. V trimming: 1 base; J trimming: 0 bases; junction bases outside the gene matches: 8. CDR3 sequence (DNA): TGTGCCAGCAGCTTAGCCCCCGGGACAGGGGCCGCGAACACCGGGGAGCTGTTTTTT. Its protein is CASSLAPGTGAANTGELFF.

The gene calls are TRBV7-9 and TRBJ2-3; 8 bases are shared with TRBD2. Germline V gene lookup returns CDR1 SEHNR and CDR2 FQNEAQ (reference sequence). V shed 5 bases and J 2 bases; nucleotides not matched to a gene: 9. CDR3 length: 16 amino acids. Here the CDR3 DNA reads TGTGCCAGCAGCCCGGGGGGGTGGTCCCCCACAGATACGCAGTATTTT. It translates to CASSPGGWSPTDTQYF.

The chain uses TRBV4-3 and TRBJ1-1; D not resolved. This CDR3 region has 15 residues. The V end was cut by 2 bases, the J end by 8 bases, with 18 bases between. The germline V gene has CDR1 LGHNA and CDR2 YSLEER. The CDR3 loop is CASSQMVRTSSEAFF. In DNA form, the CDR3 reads TGCGCCAGCAGCCAAATGGTCAGGACCTCAAGCGAAGCTTTCTTT.

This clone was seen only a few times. CDR3 protein: CASSQDTRERIPDTQYF. The CDR3, as DNA: TGCGCCAGCAGCCAAGATACTCGGGAGAGAATACCAGATACGCAGTATTTT. The rearrangement joins TRBV4-3 to TRBJ2-3; tentatively, D is TRBD2 (6 bases). The germline V gene encodes CDR1 LGHNA and CDR2 YSLEER. This CDR3 comprises 17 residues. The ends were cut back, 0 bases at V and 4 bases at J, with 17 bases in the middle.

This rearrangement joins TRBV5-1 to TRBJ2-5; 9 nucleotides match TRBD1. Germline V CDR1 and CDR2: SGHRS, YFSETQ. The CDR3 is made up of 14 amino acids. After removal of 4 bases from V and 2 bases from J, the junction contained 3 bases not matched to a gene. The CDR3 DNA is TGCGCCAGCAGCCACAGGGGGCGACAAGAGACCCAGTACTTC. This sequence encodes CASSHRGRQETQYF.

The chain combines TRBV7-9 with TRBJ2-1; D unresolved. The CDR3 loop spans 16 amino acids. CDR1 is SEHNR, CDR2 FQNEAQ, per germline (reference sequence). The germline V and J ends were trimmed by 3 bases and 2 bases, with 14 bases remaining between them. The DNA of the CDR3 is TGTGCCAGCAGCTTGAGGCAGGTGGCGGCCTACAATGAGCAGTTCTTC. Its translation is CASSLRQVAAYNEQFF.

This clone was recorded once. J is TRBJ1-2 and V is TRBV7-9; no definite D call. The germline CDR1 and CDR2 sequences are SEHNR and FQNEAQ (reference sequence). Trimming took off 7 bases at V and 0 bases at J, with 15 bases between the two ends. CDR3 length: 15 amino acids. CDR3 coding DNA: TGTGCCAGCACACTACCCACCGGAGCTAACTATGGCTACACCTTC. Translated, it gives CASTLPTGANYGYTF.

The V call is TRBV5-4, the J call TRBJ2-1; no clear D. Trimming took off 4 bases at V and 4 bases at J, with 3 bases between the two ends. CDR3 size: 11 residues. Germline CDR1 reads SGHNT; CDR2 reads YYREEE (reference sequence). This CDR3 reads CASSTYNEQFF. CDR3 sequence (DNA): TGTGCCAGCAGCACTTACAATGAGCAGTTCTTC.

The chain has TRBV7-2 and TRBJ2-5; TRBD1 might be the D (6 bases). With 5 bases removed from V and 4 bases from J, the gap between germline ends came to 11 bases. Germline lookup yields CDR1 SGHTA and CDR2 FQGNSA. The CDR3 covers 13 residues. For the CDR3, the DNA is TGTGCCAGCAGCCGTGGGGGCCTAGAGACCCAGTACTTC. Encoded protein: CASSRGGLETQYF.

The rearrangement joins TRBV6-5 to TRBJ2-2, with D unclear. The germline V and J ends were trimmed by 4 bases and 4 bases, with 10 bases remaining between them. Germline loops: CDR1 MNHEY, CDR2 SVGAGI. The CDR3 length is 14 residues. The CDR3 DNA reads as TGTGCCAGCAGTTCCTCGTGGTCCACCGGGGAGCTGTTTTTT. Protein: CASSSSWSTGELFF.

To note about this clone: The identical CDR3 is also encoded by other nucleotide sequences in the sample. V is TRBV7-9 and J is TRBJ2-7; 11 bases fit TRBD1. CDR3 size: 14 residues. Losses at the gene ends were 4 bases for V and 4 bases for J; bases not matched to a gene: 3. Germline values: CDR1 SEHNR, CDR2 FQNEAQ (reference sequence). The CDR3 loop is CASSSGQGAYEQYF. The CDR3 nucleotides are TGTGCCAGCAGCTCTGGACAGGGGGCTTACGAGCAGTACTTC.

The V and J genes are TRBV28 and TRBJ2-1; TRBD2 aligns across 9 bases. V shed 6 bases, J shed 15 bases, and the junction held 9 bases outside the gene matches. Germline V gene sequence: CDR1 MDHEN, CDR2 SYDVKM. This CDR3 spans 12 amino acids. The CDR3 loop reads CASRTLAGEGFF. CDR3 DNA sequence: TGTGCCAGCAGGACCTTAGCGGGAGAGGGGTTCTTC.

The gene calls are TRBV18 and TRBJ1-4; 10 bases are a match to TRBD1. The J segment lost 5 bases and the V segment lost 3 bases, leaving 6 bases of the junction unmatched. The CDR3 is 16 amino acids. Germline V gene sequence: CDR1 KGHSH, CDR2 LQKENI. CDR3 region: CASSPMPGQGNEKLFF. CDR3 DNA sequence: TGTGCCAGCTCACCCATGCCGGGACAGGGGAATGAAAAACTGTTTTTT.

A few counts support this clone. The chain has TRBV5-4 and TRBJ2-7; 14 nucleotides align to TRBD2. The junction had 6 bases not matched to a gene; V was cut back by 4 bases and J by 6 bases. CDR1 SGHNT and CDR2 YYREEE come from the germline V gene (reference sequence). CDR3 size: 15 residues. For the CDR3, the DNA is TGTGCCAGCAGCCAAGGACTAGCGGGAGGATCCGAGCAGTACTTC. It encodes CASSQGLAGGSEQYF.

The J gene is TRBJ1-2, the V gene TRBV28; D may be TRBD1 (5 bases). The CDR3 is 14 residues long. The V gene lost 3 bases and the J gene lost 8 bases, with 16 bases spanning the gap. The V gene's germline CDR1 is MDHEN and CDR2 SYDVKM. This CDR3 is CASSLEGLRRGYTF. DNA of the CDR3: TGTGCCAGCAGTTTGGAGGGGCTACGCCGGGGCTACACCTTC.

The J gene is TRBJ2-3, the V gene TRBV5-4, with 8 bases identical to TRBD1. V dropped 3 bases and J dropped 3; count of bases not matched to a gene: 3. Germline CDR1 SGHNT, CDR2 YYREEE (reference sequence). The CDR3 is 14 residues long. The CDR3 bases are TGTGCCAGCAGCTCGGGACAGGCTACAGATACGCAGTATTTT. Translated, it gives CASSSGQATDTQYF.